A selection of T cell receptor beta chains follows, all from one sample in a study of blood T cell repertoires in COVID-19. Clones were sequenced by immunoSEQ multiplex PCR, and TCRdb holds only the in-frame ones, with some missing. The sample has about 47,000 clones, over 80% seen once. The specimen was peripheral blood. These receptors came from a man between 60 and 75 years old with active COVID-19. CDR3s include the opening cysteine and the closing phenylalanine or tryptophan. A D gene is named only where the DNA matches it firmly. Clone size appears in some rows only: once, few, many, or a class for an expanded clone.

cdr3_aa | cdr3_nt | j_call | v_call | clone_size | d_call
CTSPQSGGRTGELFF | TGCACCAGCCCTCAGTCGGGGGGCCGCACCGGGGAGCTGTTTTTT | TRBJ2-2 | TRBV1 | . | .
CASSSRDRAGELFF | TGTGCCAGCAGTTCCAGGGACAGGGCCGGGGAGCTGTTTTTT | TRBJ2-2 | TRBV28 | . | TRBD1
CASSLGARGKVAEAFF | TGTGCCAGCAGCTTAGGGGCTAGGGGGAAGGTGGCTGAAGCTTTCTTT | TRBJ1-1 | TRBV7-9 | . | .
CASSSVPRDSRTDTQYF | TGTGCCAGCAGTTCGGTCCCTCGGGACAGCCGCACAGATACGCAGTATTTT | TRBJ2-3 | TRBV28 | . | TRBD1
CASSVVGTLGNTIYF | TGTGCCAGCAGCGTAGTGGGGACACTGGGAAACACCATATATTTT | TRBJ1-3 | TRBV9 | . | .
CASSTGATGELFF | TGTGCCAGCAGTACAGGGGCCACCGGGGAGCTGTTTTTT | TRBJ2-2 | TRBV12-3/TRBV12-4 | . | TRBD1
CASRYSGDRTEAFF | TGTGCCAGCAGGTATTCGGGAGATCGGACTGAAGCTTTCTTT | TRBJ1-1 | TRBV28 | . | .
CASSQQGRYGYTF | TGTGCCAGCAGCCAACAGGGTCGGTATGGCTACACCTTC | TRBJ1-2 | TRBV3-1/TRBV3-2 | . | .
CAWSEYGTEAFF | TGTGCCTGGAGCGAGTACGGCACTGAAGCTTTCTTT | TRBJ1-1 | TRBV30 | . | .
CASSPGQSYEQYF | TGTGCCAGCAGCCCTGGACAGTCGTACGAGCAGTACTTC | TRBJ2-7 | TRBV5-6 | . | .
CASIPLAATVDTQYF | TGTGCCAGCATCCCTCTAGCGGCGACAGTGGATACGCAGTATTTT | TRBJ2-3 | TRBV28 | . | TRBD2
CASNQRGGGRNEQFF | TGTGCCAGCAATCAACGGGGGGGAGGACGGAATGAGCAGTTCTTC | TRBJ2-1 | TRBV7-2 | . | TRBD2
CASSLATGPWDEQYF | TGCGCCAGCAGCTTGGCGACAGGGCCATGGGACGAGCAGTACTTC | TRBJ2-7 | TRBV5-1 | . | TRBD1
CASSKNTPGLSGDTQYF | TGTGCCAGCTCTAAGAATACCCCGGGTCTTAGCGGAGATACGCAGTATTTT | TRBJ2-3 | TRBV6-4 | . | .
CASSLGGGSTDTQYF | TGCGCCAGCAGCTTGGGCGGGGGGTCTACAGATACGCAGTATTTT | TRBJ2-3 | TRBV5-1 | once | TRBD2
CASSFGQGVGTGELFF | TGCGCCAGCAGCTTCGGACAGGGGGTCGGGACCGGGGAGCTGTTTTTT | TRBJ2-2 | TRBV5-1 | . | TRBD1
CSVYNPGLAGTQETQYF | TGCAGCGTCTATAATCCGGGACTAGCGGGAACCCAAGAGACCCAGTACTTC | TRBJ2-5 | TRBV29-1 | . | TRBD2
CASRLSVAGSQPQHF | TGTGCCAGCAGACTTAGTGTTGCAGGGTCCCAGCCCCAGCATTTT | TRBJ1-5 | TRBV7-2 | . | .
CASSYTGTYVREQYF | TGTGCCAGCAGTTACACCGGGACTTACGTAAGGGAGCAGTACTTC | TRBJ2-7 | TRBV6-5 | . | .
CASRRGTGGTTEAFF | TGTGCCAGCAGGCGGGGGACAGGTGGGACCACTGAAGCTTTCTTT | TRBJ1-1 | TRBV6-5 | . | TRBD1
CASSLASPRDEQFF | TGTGCCAGCAGCTTAGCCTCCCCCCGGGATGAGCAGTTCTTC | TRBJ2-1 | TRBV11-3 | . | .
CASSQTSGKDGTQYF | TGTGCCAGCAGCCAAACTAGCGGGAAGGACGGGACCCAGTACTTC | TRBJ2-5 | TRBV3-1/TRBV3-2 | . | TRBD2
CASSGSGRPPSTDTQYF | TGTGCCAGCAGCGGCAGCGGGAGGCCTCCTAGCACAGATACGCAGTATTTT | TRBJ2-3 | TRBV5-4 | . | TRBD2
CASSLLARDNQPQHF | TGTGCCAGCAGTTTATTGGCGAGGGACAATCAGCCCCAGCATTTT | TRBJ1-5 | TRBV27 | . | .
CASSPKDLFSTDTQYF | TGTGCCAGCTCACCAAAGGACTTGTTCTCCACAGATACGCAGTATTTT | TRBJ2-3 | TRBV18 | . | .
CASSQDRQGPGEQYF | TGTGCCAGCAGCCAAGATAGACAGGGGCCGGGGGAGCAGTACTTC | TRBJ2-7 | TRBV4-2 | few | TRBD1
CASSQEPRLSTGELFF | TGCGCCAGCAGCCAAGAACCGCGTTTAAGCACCGGGGAGCTGTTTTTT | TRBJ2-2 | TRBV4-1 | . | .
CAWSVGHTYEQYF | TGTGCCTGGAGTGTTGGGCATACATACGAGCAGTACTTC | TRBJ2-7 | TRBV30 | . | .
CAIRGAGRESYNEQFF | TGTGCCATCAGGGGGGCTGGGCGGGAGTCCTACAATGAGCAGTTCTTC | TRBJ2-1 | TRBV10-3 | . | .
CASNRGGRAFARETQYF | TGCGCCAGCAATCGAGGCGGGAGGGCCTTTGCCCGAGAGACCCAGTACTTC | TRBJ2-5 | TRBV5-1 | once | TRBD2
CASSEWAVYNEQFF | TGTGCCAGCAGTGAATGGGCAGTCTACAATGAGCAGTTCTTC | TRBJ2-1 | TRBV27 | . | .
CASNTGRQPQHF | TGTGCCAGTAATACAGGGCGTCAGCCCCAGCATTTT | TRBJ1-5 | TRBV19 | once | .
CASSLMEDETQYF | TGTGCCAGCAGCTTAATGGAGGATGAGACCCAGTACTTC | TRBJ2-5 | TRBV7-3 | . | .
CASGDRGVEKLFF | TGTGCCAGCGGGGACAGGGGGGTTGAAAAACTGTTTTTT | TRBJ1-4 | TRBV6-5 | . | TRBD1
CASSQGNRGVREKLFF | TGTGCCAGCAGCCAAGGTAACAGGGGAGTTAGAGAAAAACTGTTTTTT | TRBJ1-4 | TRBV4-2 | . | TRBD1
CASSSFLAGGPTDTQYF | TGTGCCAGCAGTTCCTTCTTAGCGGGAGGGCCCACAGATACGCAGTATTTT | TRBJ2-3 | TRBV27 | . | TRBD2
CASSERPGGRAFF | TGTGCCAGCAGTGAGAGGCCAGGGGGCCGGGCTTTCTTT | TRBJ1-1 | TRBV2 | . | TRBD1
CASSLYRGNTDTQYF | TGTGCCAGCAGTTTATACAGGGGAAACACAGATACGCAGTATTTT | TRBJ2-3 | TRBV28 | . | TRBD1
CASSYPTGAPNNEQFF | TGTGCCAGCAGTTACCCCACAGGGGCCCCAAATAATGAGCAGTTCTTC | TRBJ2-1 | TRBV28 | . | TRBD1
CASSQDARRGQGQYF | TGTGCCAGCAGCCAAGATGCTAGGCGGGGGCAAGGGCAGTACTTC | TRBJ2-7 | TRBV3-1/TRBV3-2 | . | .
CATSRDESSSGMYYNEQFF | TGTGCCACCAGCAGAGACGAATCCTCTAGCGGGATGTACTACAATGAGCAGTTCTTC | TRBJ2-1 | TRBV15 | few | TRBD2
CASSLLALAGVNTGELFF | TGTGCCAGCAGCTTACTGGCACTAGCGGGAGTCAACACCGGGGAGCTGTTTTTT | TRBJ2-2 | TRBV7-3 | . | TRBD2